This T cell receptor beta chain was captured by sequencing in a study of cytomegalovirus exposure and HLA in healthy donors. A word on this clone: The antigen is undetermined.

The PCR contained 60 Vbeta and 13 Jbeta primers. The table came from immunoSEQ multiplex PCR; TCRdb's copy has only in-frame clones and leaves some out. The sample consists of roughly 130,000 clones, roughly 68% of them appearing once. Donors consisted of healthy bone marrow donors. The study's findings and limits: Most TCR sequences were rare, but some public TCRs occurred in many donors. The sole available immune exposure information was CMV serostatus. An Asian-associated ancestry cluster reportedly showed fewer N-insertions than the approximately 700-donor mean in a later analysis.

CDR1 SNHLY and CDR2 FYNNEI come from the germline V gene. J lost 1 base, V lost 7 bases, and 8 bases had no gene match. The CDR3 has 15 amino acids. V is TRBV2 and J is TRBJ2-3, with 7 bases lining up with TRBD2. Sequences were obtained from PBMCs. This TCR was recovered from a woman in her fifties or sixties in good health and CMV-seropositive. The CDR3 sequence is CASIRVAGGTDTQYF. CDR3 nucleotide sequence: TGTGCCAGCATACGGGTTGCGGGGGGCACAGATACGCAGTATTTT.